A selection of T cell receptor beta chains follows, all from one sample in a study of cytomegalovirus exposure and HLA in healthy donors. The assay was immunoSEQ multiplex PCR, and TCRdb's table has in-frame clones only and misses some. Among over 150,000 clones listed, about four fifths were seen once. Source material: PBMCs. All receptors come from a girl aged 10-17 years in good health and CMV-seropositive. Both conserved end residues are part of each CDR3. D genes are given only for firm matches. Not all rows give a size; the values are once, few, many and, for expanded clones, a class.

many	TRBJ2-7	TRBV5-1	TRBD1	CASSEPDRGSYEQYF	TGCGCCAGCAGCGAGCCCGACAGGGGGTCCTACGAGCAGTACTTC
-	TRBJ1-1	TRBV27	TRBD1	CASSGYRGKSTEAFF	TGTGCCAGCAGTGGTTACAGGGGGAAGTCCACTGAAGCTTTCTTT
few	TRBJ2-7	TRBV7-2	TRBD1	CASSQNRGRGYEQYF	TGTGCCAGCAGCCAAAACAGGGGCCGTGGCTACGAGCAGTACTTC
-	TRBJ1-1	TRBV6-5	-	CASSYRAGQRSEAFF	TGTGCCAGCAGTTACCGAGCTGGACAGCGTAGTGAAGCTTTCTTT
-	TRBJ2-3	TRBV14	-	CASSQFLGGADTQYF	TGTGCCAGCAGCCAATTTTTAGGAGGGGCAGATACGCAGTATTTT
-	TRBJ2-7	TRBV11-2	-	CASSLDLGVYEQYF	TGTGCCAGCAGCTTAGATCTGGGCGTCTACGAGCAGTACTTC
-	TRBJ2-1	TRBV6-6	-	CASSLWGDNEQFF	TGTGCCAGCAGCCTGTGGGGGGACAATGAGCAGTTCTTC
-	TRBJ1-1	TRBV9	-	CASSAVNTEAFF	TGTGCCAGCAGCGCCGTTAACACTGAAGCTTTCTTT
-	TRBJ2-7	TRBV4-1	-	CASSSTTGVYEQYF	TGCGCCAGCAGCAGCACGACAGGAGTCTACGAGCAGTACTTC
-	TRBJ1-5	TRBV9	TRBD1	CASSAQGAYNQPQHF	TGTGCCAGCAGCGCTCAGGGGGCATACAATCAGCCCCAGCATTTT
-	TRBJ1-2	TRBV5-6	TRBD1	CASSPATGGASHGYTF	TGTGCCAGCAGCCCGGCGACAGGGGGCGCTTCACATGGCTACACCTTC
-	TRBJ1-5	TRBV27	-	CASRVGASFQPQHF	TGTGCCAGCAGGGTGGGGGCCTCTTTTCAGCCCCAGCATTTT
-	TRBJ2-1	TRBV27	-	CASSPRVSDEQFF	TGTGCCAGCAGTCCCCGGGTGAGCGATGAGCAGTTCTTC
once	TRBJ2-5	TRBV5-1	TRBD1	CASSPWTGEETQYF	TGCGCCAGCAGCCCCTGGACAGGGGAAGAGACCCAGTACTTC
-	TRBJ2-7	TRBV6-1	TRBD2	CASSEISGGALHEQYF	TGTGCCAGCAGTGAGATTAGCGGGGGGGCTCTCCACGAGCAGTACTTC
once	TRBJ2-5	TRBV11-2	TRBD2	CASSWGPGGGEETQYF	TGTGCCAGCAGTTGGGGCCCGGGGGGAGGAGAAGAGACCCAGTACTTC
once	TRBJ1-5	TRBV9	-	CASSPGGGDNQPQHF	TGTGCCAGCAGCCCGGGAGGGGGGGACAATCAGCCCCAGCATTTT
few	TRBJ1-2	TRBV27	TRBD1	CASSFGQGGVGYTF	TGTGCCAGCAGTTTCGGACAGGGGGGGGTTGGCTACACCTTC
once	TRBJ2-2	TRBV4-1	-	CASAGTGELFF	TGCGCCAGCGCAGGCACCGGGGAGCTGTTTTTT
-	TRBJ1-3	TRBV11-3	-	CASSRHTRAFSGNTIYF	TGTGCCAGCAGCCGACACACCAGGGCCTTCTCTGGAAACACCATATATTTT
-	TRBJ1-1	TRBV18	-	CASSPLDNTEAFF	TGTGCCAGCTCACCCTTAGATAACACTGAAGCTTTCTTT
-	TRBJ1-2	TRBV7-9	-	CASSLDLEGSIGYTF	TGTGCCAGCAGCTTAGATTTAGAGGGTTCGATCGGCTACACCTTC
-	TRBJ1-1	TRBV7-9	TRBD1	CASSSQGQGANTEAFF	TGTGCCAGCAGCTCTCAAGGACAGGGGGCGAACACTGAAGCTTTCTTT
-	TRBJ2-2	TRBV9	-	CASSPDRTPNTGELFF	TGTGCCAGCAGCCCCGACAGAACGCCGAACACCGGGGAGCTGTTTTTT
-	TRBJ1-3	TRBV19	TRBD1	CASSVGTGGISDGNTIYF	TGTGCCAGTAGTGTCGGGACAGGGGGAATTTCGGATGGAAACACCATATATTTT
-	TRBJ2-5	TRBV5-1	-	CASSLAADGGETQYF	TGCGCCAGCAGCTTGGCCGCGGATGGTGGAGAGACCCAGTACTTC
once	TRBJ2-3	TRBV5-1	-	CASNLESRVTDTQYF	TGCGCCAGCAACTTGGAGAGTAGAGTCACAGATACGCAGTATTTT
-	TRBJ1-1	TRBV6-1	-	CASSDQGTLEAFF	TGTGCCAGCAGTGACCAGGGTACCCTAGAAGCTTTCTTT
-	TRBJ2-3	TRBV6-4	-	CASGKGGGAGTDTQYF	TGTGCCAGCGGTAAAGGAGGGGGCGCCGGCACAGATACGCAGTATTTT
-	TRBJ1-5	TRBV4-1	TRBD1	CASSQLKQGTQHF	TGCGCCAGCAGCCAGCTTAAACAGGGGACCCAGCATTTT
-	TRBJ2-5	TRBV6-5	-	CASSYGPQETQYF	TGTGCCAGCAGTTACGGCCCGCAAGAGACCCAGTACTTC
-	TRBJ1-6	TRBV10-2	TRBD1	CASQGVDNSPLHF	TGCGCCAGTCAGGGGGTGGATAATTCACCCCTCCACTTT
-	TRBJ1-2	TRBV7-6	-	CASSLVQNYGYTF	TGTGCCAGCAGCTTAGTACAGAACTATGGCTACACCTTC
-	TRBJ2-7	TRBV6-5	TRBD2	CASSHRAGGTYEQYF	TGTGCCAGCAGTCACCGAGCGGGGGGGACCTACGAGCAGTACTTC
-	TRBJ1-2	TRBV9	-	CASRKKYGANYGYTF	TGTGCCAGCAGAAAAAAGTACGGAGCTAACTATGGCTACACCTTC
-	TRBJ1-5	TRBV7-9	TRBD1	CASGQGNQPQHF	TGTGCCAGCGGACAGGGCAATCAGCCCCAGCATTTT
-	TRBJ1-2	TRBV5-6	-	CASSLGPGDNYGYTF	TGTGCCAGCAGCTTGGGTCCAGGTGACAACTATGGCTACACCTTC
-	TRBJ2-3	TRBV2	-	CASSGGVSTDTQYF	TGTGCCAGCAGTGGGGGGGTGAGCACAGATACGCAGTATTTT
-	TRBJ1-4	TRBV29-1	TRBD1	CSVEEQNRGQGEKLFF	TGCAGCGTCGAAGAACAGAACAGGGGGCAAGGTGAAAAACTGTTTTTT
-	TRBJ2-3	TRBV30	TRBD2	CAWSASTSGGGTDTQYF	TGTGCCTGGAGTGCCTCGACTAGCGGGGGAGGTACAGATACGCAGTATTTT
-	TRBJ2-5	TRBV5-1	TRBD2	CASSLLAGGLETQYF	TGCGCCAGCAGCTTGTTAGCGGGGGGCTTAGAGACCCAGTACTTC
few	TRBJ2-5	TRBV7-6	-	CASSYHGGGETQYF	TGTGCCAGCAGCTACCATGGGGGCGGAGAGACCCAGTACTTC
-	TRBJ2-2	TRBV7-2	-	CASSLTRQNTGELFF	TGTGCCAGCAGCTTGACTAGACAGAACACCGGGGAGCTGTTTTTT
-	TRBJ2-7	TRBV29-1	TRBD2	CSVQTGGYEQYF	TGCAGCGTGCAAACGGGGGGCTACGAGCAGTACTTC
many	TRBJ1-5	TRBV11-2	TRBD1	CASSSTGGGQPQHF	TGTGCCAGCAGCTCTACAGGGGGCGGTCAGCCCCAGCATTTT
-	TRBJ2-5	TRBV14	TRBD1	CASSPLTGGQETQYF	TGTGCCAGCAGCCCATTGACAGGGGGCCAAGAGACCCAGTACTTC